What follows are 18 T cell receptor beta chains derived from one specimen sequenced in a study of spatial heterogeneity in lung cancer (dated 2019 in TCRdb). Their recognized antigens are unknown. What the time point label conveys for this sample: sample taken at primary tumor resection. The paper's findings and limits, for the study overall: The number of expanded intratumoral alpha and beta TCRs correlated with the tumor nonsynonymous mutation count.

Library preparation was by 5' RACE. The instrument was a NextSeq 500. The public reads were run again by TCRdb, first through fastp at Q25 and then through MiXCR, and only productive beta chains were kept. Merged by CDR3 protein, the rows form single entries marked with the most common genes and DNA. The sample table records several thousand distinct CDR3 sequences; 8.4% of these occur just once. The top ten constitute approximately 15% of the sample. This sample comprised lung tumor tissue, obtained at surgery. The receptors were gathered from a female donor with early-stage non-small cell lung cancer.

This clonotype is medium-sized by share. The chain recombines TRBV11-1 with TRBJ1-2, with D possibly matching TRBD1 (5 bases). Germline V gene sequence: CDR1 SGHAT, CDR2 FQDESV (reference sequence). Trimming cost V 5 bases and J 7 bases, with 11 bases left between them. The CDR3 loop spans 12 amino acids. CDR3 sequence reads: CASSIGQFGYTF. The DNA of the CDR3 is TGTGCCAGCAGCATAGGACAATTTGGCTACACCTTC.

The chain is built from TRBV7-2 and TRBJ1-6; a possible D gene is TRBD1 (5 bases). With 8 bases removed from V and 0 bases from J, the gap between germline ends came to 8 bases. This CDR3 region has 14 residues. The germline V gene has CDR1 SGHTA and CDR2 FQGNSA. The CDR3 here is CASAGGSYNSPLHF. The CDR3 DNA follows: TGTGCCAGCGCGGGGGGCTCCTATAATTCACCCCTCCACTTT. Full variable domain (rest looked up from reference TRBV7-2 and TRBJ1-6): GAGVSQSPSNKVTEKGKDVELRCDPISGHTALYWYRQSLGQGLEFLIYFQGNSAPDKSGLPSDRFSAERTGGSVSTLTIQRTQQEDSAVYLCASAGGSYNSPLHFGNGTRLTVT.

Within the sample, this clonotype is medium-sized. The rearrangement joins TRBV11-2 to TRBJ2-7; 7 nucleotides match TRBD1. CDR3 length equals 12 residues. After removal of 8 bases from V and 3 bases from J, the junction contained 4 bases not matched to a gene. Germline V gene sequence: CDR1 SGHAT, CDR2 FQNNGV. DNA for the CDR3: TGTGCCAGCCGACAGGGCCTCTACGAGCAGTACTTC. Its translation: CASRQGLYEQYF.

This clonotype was seen a few times. This chain connects TRBV28 to TRBJ1-1; TRBD1 might be the D (6 bases). Per the germline V gene, CDR1 is MDHEN and CDR2 is SYDVKM. The V gene lost 5 bases and the J gene lost 4 bases, with 17 bases spanning the gap. The CDR3 covers 15 residues. This CDR3 is CASSPLQGRGTEAFF. CDR3 nucleotides: TGTGCCAGCAGTCCATTACAGGGTAGGGGCACTGAAGCTTTCTTT.

This clonotype was seen only a few times. The CDR3 region is CASSLSGGSAEAFF. For the CDR3, the DNA is TGCGCCAGCAGCTTGTCAGGGGGGAGCGCTGAAGCTTTCTTT. This chain links TRBV5-1 with TRBJ1-1; TRBD1 aligns across 7 bases. V shed 1 base, J shed 6 bases, and the junction held 6 bases outside the gene matches. The CDR3 sequence is 14 residues long. Germline values: CDR1 SGHRS, CDR2 YFSETQ.

This clonotype is labeled large (0.1 to 1%). The chain carries TRBV11-1 and TRBJ2-1; D is unresolved. Trimming took off 6 bases at V and 6 bases at J, with 6 bases between the two ends. Germline-derived CDR1 and CDR2 are SGHAT and FQDESV (reference sequence). This CDR3 is built from 11 residues. CDR3 protein: CASRRSNEQFF. In DNA, the CDR3 is TGTGCCAGCAGGAGGAGCAATGAGCAGTTCTTC.

V and J are TRBV27 and TRBJ2-7; 12 nucleotides agree with TRBD1. Germline V gene sequence: CDR1 MNHEY, CDR2 SMNVEV (reference sequence). The CDR3 is 15 amino acids. J lost 6 bases, V lost 9 bases, and 12 bases had no gene match. As DNA, the CDR3 is TGTGCCAGTTCTACCGGGGGGACAGGGGGCCTCGAGCAGTACTTC. This gives the protein CASSTGGTGGLEQYF.

This clonotype is labeled medium-sized. V usage is TRBV11-2 and J usage is TRBJ2-7; TRBD1 matches 9 bases. The CDR3 loop spans 14 amino acids. CDR1 and CDR2 (germline): SGHAT, FQNNGV. V was pared by 8 bases and J by 6 bases, with 11 bases of the junction left unmatched. The CDR3 loop is CASEWRQGVGEQYF. In DNA form, the CDR3 reads TGTGCCAGCGAGTGGCGACAGGGGGTCGGCGAGCAGTACTTC.

In its sample, this clonotype was seen many times. The chain links TRBV28 to TRBJ1-6; D is uncertain. The CDR3 consists of 15 residues. Germline CDR1 MDHEN, CDR2 SYDVKM. Trimming pared 2 bases from V and 4 bases from J, leaving 9 bases between. CDR3 loop: CASSLITDYNSPLHF. The DNA of the CDR3 is TGTGCCAGCAGTTTAATTACAGATTATAATTCACCCCTCCACTTT.

This clonotype appeared many times. The genes are TRBV30 and TRBJ2-1, with 9 bases identical to TRBD2. J was trimmed by 5 bases and V by 0 bases; bases with no gene match: 5. The germline CDR1 and CDR2 sequences are GTSNPN and SVGIG (reference sequence). The CDR3 covers 15 residues. The CDR3 bases are TGTGCCTGGAGTGTACAGACTAGCGGACACAATGAGCAGTTCTTC. It encodes CAWSVQTSGHNEQFF.

There are a few counts of this clonotype. This chain joins TRBV30 and TRBJ2-1; no definite D call. CDR1 and CDR2 from the germline V gene are GTSNPN and SVGIG (reference sequence). The CDR3 runs 12 residues. Trimming left V 0 bases short and J 6 bases short, with 6 bases between. CDR3 sequence (DNA): TGTGCCTGGAGTGTACAGACCAATGAGCAGTTCTTC. Protein sequence: CAWSVQTNEQFF.

The chain employs TRBV6-6 and TRBJ1-1; 8 bases match TRBD1. With V trimmed by 4 bases and J by 11 bases, 12 bases remained unmatched. The CDR3 sequence is 14 residues long. Germline CDR1 MNHNY, CDR2 SVGAGI (reference sequence). CDR3 amino acids: CASSSTRQGTYAFF. CDR3 in DNA: TGTGCCAGCAGTTCGACGAGACAGGGGACATACGCTTTCTTT.

The chain has TRBV4-1 and TRBJ2-1; 8 nucleotides line up with TRBD2. This CDR3 contains 16 residues. The germline CDR1 and CDR2 sequences are MGHRA and YSYEKL. V lost 2 bases to trimming and J lost 4 bases; unmatched junction nucleotides: 7. This chain's CDR3 is CASSQQSGGMYNEQFF. CDR3 coding DNA: TGCGCCAGCAGCCAACAAAGCGGGGGAATGTACAATGAGCAGTTCTTC.

This clonotype is medium-sized by share. This chain uses TRBV4-1 with TRBJ1-6; 8 bases agree with TRBD1. Germline V lookup: CDR1 MGHRA, CDR2 YSYEKL. CDR3 length equals 15 residues. The V segment lost 6 bases and the J segment 5 bases; nucleotides outside the gene matches: 6. CDR3: CASRKGQGNNSPLHF. Here the CDR3 DNA reads TGCGCCAGCAGAAAAGGACAGGGAAATAATTCACCCCTCCACTTT.

This clonotype has more than one count but fewer than ten. The chain joins TRBV10-3 to TRBJ2-1; TRBD1 is a possible D gene (7 bases). This CDR3 is built from 16 residues. In germline, CDR1 is ENHRY, CDR2 SYGVKD. V was shortened by 0 bases and J by 8 bases, with 17 bases between the two germline ends. DNA of the CDR3: TGTGCCATCAGTGAGTCGCGGGACAGAGCCGGGGATGAGCAGTTCTTC. This codes for CAISESRDRAGDEQFF.

V and J are TRBV7-6 and TRBJ2-5; 7 bases line up with TRBD1. V shed 1 base, J shed 7 bases, and the junction held 12 bases outside the gene matches. The germline CDR1 and CDR2 sequences are SGHVS and FNYEAQ. The CDR3 sequence is 16 residues long. DNA of the CDR3: TGTGCCAGCAGCTTAGAGGGGGCGACATCCCCAGCGACCCAGTACTTC. Translating gives CASSLEGATSPATQYF.

A few counts support this clonotype. The chain couples TRBV6-2 or TRBV6-3 to TRBJ1-1; D remains ambiguous. Trimming removed 6 bases from V and 4 bases from J, with 9 bases in between. The CDR3 sequence is 12 residues long. Germline-derived CDR1 and CDR2 are MNHEY and SVGEGT. CDR3 loop: CASRTYPTEAFF. The CDR3 nucleotides read TGTGCCAGCAGAACATACCCCACTGAAGCTTTCTTT.

V is TRBV4-3 and J is TRBJ2-5, with 7 bases fitting TRBD1. The CDR3 spans 15 residues. V dropped 1 base and J dropped 1; count of bases not matched to a gene: 3. The germline CDR1 and CDR2 sequences are LGHNA and YSLEER. The CDR3 coding sequence is TGCGCCAGCAGCCAAGCGACAGGGTTCCAAGAGACCCAGTACTTC. Its translation: CASSQATGFQETQYF.